These 10 T cell receptor beta chains share one sample of origin, sequenced in a study of shared clonotypes between healthy human individuals. Some clones are missing from TCRdb's copy, which holds only in-frame ones; the method was immunoSEQ multiplex PCR. The data show about 2,100,000 clones, 85% to 95% seen once. Selected positively for CCR7 and CD45RO-negative, naive CD8 cells excluded terminally differentiated effector memory CD45RA+ cells. The material sequenced was naive CD8+ T cells from PBMCs. The receptor source for this set is a man aged 18 to 29 in good health. Some clones in this sample may be carry-over from other donors' samples.

This sequence joins TRBV4-1 and TRBJ2-2; 14 bases align to TRBD2. The trim removed 3 bases at V and 2 bases at J, leaving 2 bases unmatched. Germline CDR1 and CDR2: MGHRA and YSYEKL. This CDR3 comprises 17 residues. CDR3 region: CASSHGTSGRNTGELFF. DNA of the CDR3: TGCGCCAGCAGCCACGGGACTAGCGGGAGAAACACCGGGGAGCTGTTTTTT.

This chain uses TRBV9 with TRBJ2-5; 9 bases agree with TRBD2. The ends lost 4 bases at V and 5 bases at J; junction bases unmatched: 12. There are 16 residues in the CDR3. Germline assignment: CDR1 SGDLS and CDR2 YYNGEE. CDR3 bases: TGTGCCAGCAGCACGCGGGGGCGGGAGGGGACTGAGACCCAGTACTTC. This encodes CASSTRGREGTETQYF.

V gene TRBV6-6 combines with J gene TRBJ1-5; D gene unclear. Germline V gives CDR1 MNHNY, CDR2 SVGAGI (reference sequence). This CDR3 spans 16 amino acids. V dropped 0 bases and J dropped 5 bases, with 14 bases sitting between them. The DNA for the CDR3 is TGTGCCAGCAGTTACTCGCGGGCCCGAGGAGATCAGCCCCAGCATTTT. Protein sequence: CASSYSRARGDQPQHF.

The V call is TRBV6-5, the J call TRBJ2-3; no clear D gene. The ends were cut back, 6 bases at V and 0 bases at J, with 13 bases in the middle. This CDR3 spans 15 amino acids. Per the germline V gene, CDR1 is MNHEY and CDR2 is SVGAGI. Here the CDR3 DNA reads TGTGCCAGCAGCGGCAGGTCCTTTAGCACAGATACGCAGTATTTT. Translating gives CASSGRSFSTDTQYF.

The genes are TRBV15 and TRBJ2-5, with 13 bases aligning to TRBD2. The CDR3 length is 15 residues. J was trimmed by 1 base and V by 9 bases; bases with no gene match: 5. Germline V gene lookup returns CDR1 LNHNV and CDR2 YYDKDF (reference sequence). The DNA for the CDR3 is TGTGCCACGAAGGGACTAGCGGGGATCCAAGAGACCCAGTACTTC. Its protein product is CATKGLAGIQETQYF.

This sequence joins TRBV9 and TRBJ1-1; a weak D match, TRBD1 (6 bases). The germline gives CDR1 SGDLS, CDR2 YYNGEE. With 4 bases removed from V and 4 bases from J, the gap between germline ends came to 26 bases. The CDR3 extends over 18 amino acids. CDR3 sequence: CASSPGARFDGGATEAFF. For the CDR3, the DNA is TGTGCCAGCAGCCCCGGCGCGCGATTCGACGGGGGGGCCACTGAAGCTTTCTTT.

The CDR3 loop is CATQLTSAPEDEQYF. The DNA of the CDR3 is TGTGCCACCCAACTAACTAGCGCCCCAGAGGACGAGCAGTACTTC. This rearrangement joins TRBV10-3 to TRBJ2-7; TRBD2 agrees at 7 bases. J gave up 5 bases and V 10 bases, and 17 bases lay outside the gene matches. The CDR3 totals 15 residues. Germline CDR1 and CDR2: ENHRY and SYGVKD.

The chain recombines TRBV9 with TRBJ2-7; 9 positions agree with TRBD1. V trimming: 4 bases; J trimming: 5 bases; junction bases outside the gene matches: 1. The CDR3 length is 12 residues. Germline-derived CDR1 and CDR2 are SGDLS and YYNGEE. CDR3 coding DNA: TGTGCCAGCAGCCGGACAGGGGACGAGCAGTACTTC. Translation: CASSRTGDEQYF.

V is TRBV2 and J is TRBJ1-1, with D possibly TRBD1 on 5 matching bases. From germline, CDR1 is SNHLY and CDR2 FYNNEI. V lost 1 base, J lost 0 bases, and 12 bases lay in between. This CDR3 spans 16 amino acids. The CDR3 loop is CASSEGQGPMNTEAFF. In DNA, the CDR3 is TGTGCCAGCAGTGAAGGGCAGGGCCCCATGAACACTGAAGCTTTCTTT.

J is TRBJ2-7 and V is TRBV5-5; D may be TRBD2 (6 bases). V lost 4 bases and J 5 bases, leaving 22 bases between the germline ends. Looked up from germline, CDR1 is SGHKS and CDR2 is YYEKEE (reference sequence). CDR3 length equals 16 residues. The CDR3 bases are TGTGCCAGCAGCCCCCTCGGGGGACCGCGGGCAAACGAGCAGTACTTC. Translated: CASSPLGGPRANEQYF.